Following are 25 T cell receptor beta chains from one sample sequenced in a study of molecular identifiers for immune sequencing clone quantification. TCRdb redid the calling of the PCR reads with MiXCR, one entry per CDR3 protein. The top ten clones hold around 0.9% of a sample with about 640,000 distinct CDR3 sequences, 20% of them seen once. The material sequenced was naive CD8+ T cells from blood, with Jurkat cell RNA spiked in. The sample's subset: FACS-sorted CD8+CD4-CCR7+CD45RA+ naive T cells. The receptor source for this set is a human donor in good health. Some libraries in this study had Jurkat cell RNA spiked in.

This clonotype was detected ten times or more. The chain employs TRBV9 and TRBJ2-7; D remains unclear. Germline assignment: CDR1 SGDLS and CDR2 YYNGEE. The CDR3 covers 14 residues. Trimming removed 0 bases at V and 6 bases at J, with 13 bases between. Here the CDR3 DNA reads TGTGCCAGCAGCGTAGAAGGGCTCCGGGCCGAGCAGTACTTC. Translating it yields CASSVEGLRAEQYF.

Regarding this clonotype: Mismatch with germline at one junction end may stem from a read error. This rearrangement joins TRBV5-5 to TRBJ2-3; maybe TRBD2 (5 bases). CDR3 length: 17 amino acids. Germline V gene data show CDR1 as SGHKS and CDR2 as YYEKEE (reference sequence). The DNA for the CDR3 is TGTGCCAGCAGCTTGGTGTGGAGACAAGCTAGCACAGATATGCAGTATTTT. Translating it yields CASSLVWRQASTDMQYF.

This clonotype was counted only a few times. The V gene is TRBV9, the J gene TRBJ2-7, with 9 nucleotides matching TRBD1. The CDR3 consists of 14 residues. Germline V CDR1 and CDR2: SGDLS, YYNGEE. The V segment lost 3 bases and the J segment 7 bases; nucleotides outside the gene matches: 8. This CDR3 reads CASSEDRGSGEQYF. As DNA, the CDR3 is TGTGCCAGCAGCGAGGACAGGGGCTCCGGGGAGCAGTACTTC.

A word on this clonotype: This may come from a read error, since a much larger clone is one base off. The chain recombines TRBV5-5 with TRBJ1-1, with a weak D call TRBD1 (6 bases). CDR3 length equals 11 residues. Germline V gene lookup returns CDR1 SGHKS and CDR2 YYEKEE (reference sequence). The CDR3 spells CASSRQVEALF. CDR3 DNA: TGTGCCAGCAGCCGACAGGTTGAAGCTCTCTTT.

As to this clonotype: Being one base from a much bigger clone, this may be a read error. The chain uses TRBV28 and TRBJ2-3; the match to TRBD1 covers 9 bases. CDR3 length: 15 amino acids. Germline V gene sequence: CDR1 MDHEN, CDR2 SYDVKM. The CDR3 loop is CASRLTGGAIDTQYF. CDR3 nucleotide sequence: TGTGCCAGCCGTTTAACAGGGGGCGCGATAGATACGCAGTATTTT.

This clonotype was recorded at least ten times. At one of its ends the junction is not consistent with the germline gene, which may arise from a read error. The chain links TRBV7-6 to TRBJ1-3, with a possible D match to TRBD1 (6 bases). The V gene's germline CDR1 is SGHVS and CDR2 FNYEAQ. The length of the CDR3 is 15 residues. The CDR3 sequence: CASSFTGLMGGALFF. The CDR3, as DNA: TGTGCCAGCAGCTTCACCGGCCTGATGGGGGGCGCGTTGTTTTTT.

The table lists this clonotype with many counts. The V and J genes are TRBV7-9 and TRBJ1-5; weak D call: TRBD1 (6 bases). V was trimmed by 5 bases and J by 3 bases, leaving 17 bases between them. The germline gives CDR1 SEHNR, CDR2 FQNEAQ (reference sequence). This CDR3 contains 16 residues. CDR3 nucleotide sequence: TGTGCCAGCAGCCCCTCTCCCGGGGGCCCCAATCAGCCCCAGCATTTT. It encodes CASSPSPGGPNQPQHF. The variable domain in full, completed from reference TRBV7-9 and TRBJ1-5, reads DTGVSQNPRHKITKRGQNVTFRCDPISEHNRLYWYRQTLGQGPEFLTYFQNEAQLEKSRLLSDRFSAERPKGSFSTLEIQRTEQGDSAMYLCASSPSPGGPNQPQHFGDGTRLSIL.

Only a few counts were recorded for this clonotype. The gene calls are TRBV27 and TRBJ2-3, with TRBD1 matching 12 bases. Trimming cost V 4 bases and J 5 bases; bases outside gene matches: 7. CDR1 and CDR2 from the germline V gene are MNHEY and SMNVEV (reference sequence). The CDR3 runs to 16 residues. The CDR3 sequence: CASSSRDRGRVDTQYF. CDR3 sequence (DNA): TGTGCCAGCAGTTCCCGGGACAGGGGGCGGGTAGATACGCAGTATTTT.

This sequence joins TRBV19 and TRBJ2-3; no firm D call. V was pared by 3 bases and J by 0 bases, with 7 bases between. Germline V gene lookup returns CDR1 LNHDA and CDR2 SQIVND (reference sequence). The CDR3 covers 14 residues. CDR3 region: CASSIVQSTDTQYF. CDR3 bases: TGTGCCAGTAGTATCGTACAAAGCACAGATACGCAGTATTTT.

V gene TRBV19 combines with J gene TRBJ1-2; D not certain. Trimming removed 1 base from V and 4 bases from J, with 13 bases in between. Germline loops: CDR1 LNHDA, CDR2 SQIVND (reference sequence). CDR3 length: 15 amino acids. CDR3 in amino acids: CASSIGPGPGYGYTF. In nucleotides, the CDR3 is TGTGCCAGTAGTATAGGTCCAGGCCCAGGCTATGGCTACACCTTC.

This clonotype was counted only a few times. This chain joins TRBV7-9 and TRBJ2-3; TRBD1 might be the D (6 bases). V lost 5 bases to trimming and J lost 3 bases, with 15 bases between them. The CDR3 covers 15 residues. Germline loops: CDR1 SEHNR, CDR2 FQNEAQ (reference sequence). DNA of the CDR3: TGTGCCAGCAGCCACCATGGGCAGGGGACAGATACGCAGTATTTT. Translating gives CASSHHGQGTDTQYF.

This clonotype was picked up many times. The chain combines TRBV5-1 with TRBJ2-5; TRBD1 or TRBD2 may be the D gene (5 bases each). The length of the CDR3 is 13 residues. Trimming cost V 4 bases and J 7 bases, with 14 bases left between them. Germline V gene sequence: CDR1 SGHRS, CDR2 YFSETQ. As DNA, the CDR3 is TGCGCCAGCAGCGACGGGGACGAGGGGACCCAGTACTTC. Translating it yields CASSDGDEGTQYF.

This clonotype came up many times. The V gene is TRBV25-1, the J gene TRBJ1-1, with D hard to call. CDR1 is MGHDK and CDR2 is SYGVNS in the germline V gene. Trimming cost V 2 bases and J 2 bases, with 12 bases left between them. The CDR3 totals 15 residues. The CDR3 protein is CASSEVLGENTEAFF. The CDR3 DNA reads as TGTGCCAGCAGTGAAGTCCTAGGAGAAAACACTGAAGCTTTCTTT.

The chain links TRBV15 to TRBJ2-2; D ambiguous. The CDR3 has 12 amino acids. Trimming removed 5 bases at V and 6 bases at J, with 7 bases between. CDR1 is LNHNV, CDR2 YYDKDF, per germline (reference sequence). The DNA of the CDR3 is TGTGCCACCAGCCTCCGAGCCGGGGAGCTGTTTTTT. This gives the protein CATSLRAGELFF.

As for this clonotype: A single base separates this from a much larger clone, so it may be a read error. The V call is TRBV7-3, the J call TRBJ2-1; 10 nucleotides match TRBD2. The CDR3 has 17 amino acids. Germline assignment: CDR1 SGHTA and CDR2 FQGTGA. The CDR3: CASSPFEGLAFVNGQFF. CDR3 nucleotide sequence: TGTGCCAGCAGCCCATTCGAGGGACTAGCGTTCGTCAATGGGCAGTTCTTC.

With regard to this clonotype: This may stem from a read error, because a much larger clone lies one nucleotide away. This rearrangement joins TRBV7-9 to TRBJ1-5, with D possibly TRBD1 on 6 matching bases. With 8 bases removed from V and 7 bases from J, the gap between germline ends came to 12 bases. The CDR3 sequence is 12 residues long. CDR1 SEHNR and CDR2 FQNEAQ come from the germline V gene (reference sequence). CDR3 coding DNA: TGTGCCAGCGGTCATCAGGGGCAGCCCCAGCATTTT. It codes for CASGHQGQPQHF.

This clonotype was seen only a few times. CDR3 in amino acids: CASNLGRKGDYTF. The CDR3 DNA reads as TGTGCCAGCAACTTAGGACGAAAAGGAGATTACACCTTC. The rearrangement joins TRBV5-3 to TRBJ1-2; D is uncertain. TRBV5-3 is an open reading frame, and its role is uncertain. This CDR3 has 13 amino acids. V was pared by 8 bases and J by 11 bases, with 22 bases between.

This clonotype was recorded at least ten times. The chain is built from TRBV28 and TRBJ2-3; either TRBD1 or TRBD2 may supply D (6 bases each). CDR3 length: 15 residues. Per the germline V gene, CDR1 is MDHEN and CDR2 is SYDVKM. V lost 3 bases and J lost 4, with 14 bases in between. The CDR3 coding sequence is TGTGCCAGCAGTTTTCACGGGGGCTGGTCAGATACGCAGTATTTT. Its protein product is CASSFHGGWSDTQYF.

This clonotype was seen repeatedly, ten times or more. This sequence joins TRBV20-1 and TRBJ2-7, with TRBD1 identical over 11 bases. The length of the CDR3 is 13 residues. Germline V gives CDR1 DFQATT, CDR2 SNEGSKA (reference sequence). The V gene end was trimmed by 5 bases and the J gene end by 3 bases; junction bases not matched to a gene: 3. As DNA, the CDR3 is TGCAGTGCTCGGACAGGGGGCCTCTACGAGCAGTACTTC. The encoded protein is CSARTGGLYEQYF.

The V call is TRBV5-6, the J call TRBJ2-2, with D possibly matching TRBD2 (6 bases). Per the germline V gene, CDR1 is SGHDT and CDR2 is YYEEEE. V lost 1 base, J lost 3 bases, and 10 bases lay in between. This CDR3 is 15 amino acids long. In DNA, the CDR3 is TGTGCCAGCAGCTTGAGTAGCGGAGACACCGGGGAGCTGTTTTTT. Its protein is CASSLSSGDTGELFF.

At least ten counts were recorded for this clonotype. The rearrangement uses TRBV10-2 and TRBJ1-1, with D possibly matching TRBD1 (5 bases). V was pared by 3 bases and J by 4 bases, with 12 bases between. The V gene's germline CDR1 is WSHSY and CDR2 SAAADI. The CDR3 is 14 residues long. The CDR3 DNA is TGCGCCAGCAGTGATTCAAAGGGGTCCACTGAAGCTTTCTTT. This translates into CASSDSKGSTEAFF.

Notes on this clonotype: A much larger clone sits a single nucleotide away, making a read error possible. The chain recombines TRBV6-2 or TRBV6-3 with TRBJ2-3; 14 bases match TRBD2. This CDR3 has 17 residues. V trimming: 6 bases; J trimming: 8 bases; junction bases outside the gene matches: 13. Germline V lookup: CDR1 MNHEY, CDR2 SVGEGT. The CDR3 DNA reads as TGTGCCAGCAGGAGAGGACTAGCGGGAGGCCTAGCGGGTACGCAGTATTTT. Translated: CASRRGLAGGLAGTQYF.

This clonotype came up many times. The CDR3 DNA sequence: TGTGCCAGCAGCTTAGGTGTAGACACTGAAGCTTTCTTT. Translating gives CASSLGVDTEAFF. The rearrangement links TRBV7-6 to TRBJ1-1; D uncertain. Germline V gives CDR1 SGHVS, CDR2 FNYEAQ. The CDR3 extends over 13 amino acids. The ends were cut back, 1 base at V and 3 bases at J, with 6 bases in the middle.

Here the CDR3 DNA reads TGTGCCAGCAGACTTGGACGGATTAGCTCCTACGAGCAGTACTTC. It codes for CASRLGRISSYEQYF. The chain combines TRBV6-2 or TRBV6-3 with TRBJ2-7, with D uncertain. The CDR3 has 15 residues. Trimming cost V 6 bases and J 0 bases, with 15 bases left between them. Germline V gives CDR1 MNHEY, CDR2 SVGEGT.

This clonotype was found once. The J gene is TRBJ2-1, the V gene TRBV11-3; 7 nucleotides match TRBD2. Trimming took 0 bases from V and 0 from J; bases not matched to a gene: 5. The length of the CDR3 is 17 residues. The germline V gene has CDR1 SGHNT and CDR2 YENEEA. The CDR3: CASSLEGGASSYNEQFF. The CDR3 DNA reads as TGTGCCAGCAGCTTAGAGGGAGGGGCGAGCTCCTACAATGAGCAGTTCTTC.